The rows below give T cell receptor beta chains drawn from one sample of a study of post-analysis software for immune sequencing data. A single record per CDR3 protein comes from TCRdb applying MiXCR to the PCR reads. The sample has about 620,000 distinct CDR3 sequences; roughly 47% are singletons. The sequenced material came from blood. These receptors all stem from a girl under 18 with multiple sclerosis. The CDR3 runs from the conserved cysteine through the conserved F or W. Clone size is stated in some rows and not others, as once, few, many or a class when expanded.

V,J,size,CDR3
TRBV11-3,TRBJ2-1,.,CASSQFRVGSYNEQFF
TRBV6-6,TRBJ2-6,few,CASSYTGSGANVLTF
TRBV29-1,TRBJ2-1,few,CSVAGLEGASYNEQFF
TRBV6-1,TRBJ1-2,few,CASRGTIANYGYTF
TRBV6-6,TRBJ1-5,.,CASRRLQGSNQPQHF
TRBV5-1,TRBJ2-7,few,CASSPEPTGSSYEQYF
TRBV6-6,TRBJ1-5,.,CASSYGAQPQHF
TRBV12-3/TRBV12-4,TRBJ2-5,.,CASSSPARGWETQYF
TRBV5-1,TRBJ2-5,.,CASSYGTTSGQYF
TRBV6-6,TRBJ2-3,.,CASRGSRVEQDTQYF
TRBV12-3/TRBV12-4,TRBJ1-5,.,CASSVHPGTGANQPQHF
TRBV5-1,TRBJ1-2,.,CASSLEDVYGYTF
TRBV7-8,TRBJ2-5,.,CASSLEWGGVDSIGQYF
TRBV5-1,TRBJ1-1,.,CASSLDGGANTEAFF
TRBV12-3/TRBV12-4,TRBJ1-2,.,CASSPGHLNYGYTF
TRBV11-2,TRBJ2-5,.,CASSPSLEQYF
TRBV6-6,TRBJ1-5,.,CASSADRGHQPQHF
TRBV2,TRBJ2-1,.,CASSLDRADYNEQFF
TRBV12-3/TRBV12-4,TRBJ2-5,.,CASSATGTGGSQETQYF
TRBV12-3/TRBV12-4,TRBJ2-3,few,CASRRQSGQYF
TRBV6-6,TRBJ1-1,.,CASSYMRGTNTEAFF
TRBV6-4,TRBJ2-3,.,CASSGSGPTDTQYF
TRBV29-1,TRBJ1-1,.,CSVEAKAVNTEAFF
TRBV20-1,TRBJ2-5,.,CSAGRGAETQYF
TRBV4-1,TRBJ1-4,.,CASSRPGQGSEKLFF
TRBV12-3/TRBV12-4,TRBJ1-1,.,CASSWAGATEAFF
TRBV12-3/TRBV12-4,TRBJ2-1,.,CASRPGPGGNEQFF
TRBV21-1,TRBJ2-1,.,CASSKSRGHNEQFF
TRBV7-9,TRBJ1-1,.,CASSELHGGGAFF
TRBV27,TRBJ2-5,.,CASSVQGSRETQYF
TRBV4-1,TRBJ1-1,.,CASSQEGVLNTEAFF
TRBV5-1,TRBJ2-5,few,CASSLEGMGETQYF
TRBV4-1,TRBJ1-4,.,CASSQGFTNEKLFF
TRBV10-3,TRBJ2-7,.,CAISQGPRLACEQYF
TRBV6-2/TRBV6-3,TRBJ1-2,.,CASGRLVGYTF
TRBV29-1,TRBJ2-7,few,CSVDVRGQEREQYF
TRBV7-9,.,.,CASSHPDRVYEQYF
TRBV11-2,TRBJ2-1,.,CASSLRTIWEQFF
TRBV4-1,TRBJ2-7,few,CASSQVGRQQVEQYF